This T cell receptor beta chain was observed in a study of tumor-infiltrating lymphocytes in primary liver carcinoma. Regarding the study as a whole: Significantly larger top-250-clone fractions were found in tumors than in blood (p = 0.039).

The template, roughly 0.45 ug total RNA, yielded TCR beta cDNA made with a constant-region primer. Three nested multiplex PCR rounds, a slightly modified ARM-PCR, produced the libraries for TCR beta. It was with TRBV1-TRBV30 forward primers and a C-beta reverse primer that the first two PCR rounds were run, at around 11 cycles each. MiXCR, run by TCRdb on the multiplex PCR reads, gives a single entry per CDR3 protein. Altogether more than 55,000 distinct CDR3 sequences are present, approximately 70% being singletons, with the ten largest covering around 50%. Co-extraction of RNA and DNA was performed on roughly 20-34 mg of unsorted bulk tissue. Details on this clonotype: Its antigen is not known. At one of its ends the junction is not consistent with the germline gene, which may arise from a read error.

This CDR3 has 14 residues. CDR1 is SQVTM, CDR2 ANQGSEA, per germline. The sequenced sample was liver tumor tissue from sampling region 2. Subset noted: tumor region T2, inferior pole. The chain uses TRBV29-1 and TRBJ2-7, with 7 bases fitting TRBD1. This receptor was identified in a man aged 35 to 55 with primary liver carcinoma and hepatitis B virus infection. Written as DNA, the CDR3 is TGCAGCGTTGGAGGGGCCAGGGGGAAACACGAGCAGTATTTC. It codes for CSVGGARGKHEQYF.